The 16 T cell receptor beta chains listed next were all sequenced from one sample in a study of metastatic and nonmetastatic thyroid tumors. MiXCR re-clonotyped the PCR reads for TCRdb. Of some 15,000 clones in the sample, 9.5% to 15% were seen once. Thyroid surgery was preceded by no treatment in any patient. Sequencing was performed on blood. Receptors were obtained from a female donor with papillary thyroid cancer or a benign thyroid nodule (not recorded which). Some clones in this sample may be carry-over from other donors' samples.

This clone was counted ten times or more. The chain couples TRBV4-2 to TRBJ2-3, with 7 bases aligning to TRBD2. The V segment lost 8 bases and the J segment 4 bases; nucleotides outside the gene matches: 6. Germline-derived CDR1 and CDR2 are LGHNA and YNFKEQ. The CDR3 is 13 residues long. CDR3 sequence reads: CASSSGEADTQYF. In DNA, the CDR3 is TGTGCCAGCTCCAGCGGGGAGGCAGATACGCAGTATTTT.

This clone came up a few times. This clone may be a read error of a much larger clone one base away. The chain joins TRBV19 to TRBJ1-2; D unresolved. Germline CDR1 and CDR2: LNHDA and SQIVND (reference sequence). The CDR3 sequence is 14 residues long. The CDR3 spells CASSVEWAGYGYTF. The CDR3 DNA follows: TGTGCCAGTAGTGTAGAGTGGGCAGGCTATGGCTACACCTTC.

In this sample, this clone turned up many times. The J gene is TRBJ1-4, the V gene TRBV5-4, with a tentative D call TRBD1 (5 bases). Between the trimmed V and J ends, which lost 0 bases and 5 bases, there was a span of 11 bases. The CDR3 runs to 15 residues. The germline V gene encodes CDR1 SGHNT and CDR2 YYREEE (reference sequence). The CDR3, as DNA: TGTGCCAGCAGCTTGGCGGGGGGTTTAAATGAAAAACTGTTTTTT. Translated, it gives CASSLAGGLNEKLFF.

This clone was seen at least ten times. The chain uses TRBV20-1 and TRBJ1-5; D is undetermined. The V and J ends lost 5 bases and 4 bases respectively, with 18 bases between them. This CDR3 is 15 amino acids long. CDR1 and CDR2 from the germline V gene are DFQATT and SNEGSKA (reference sequence). CDR3 region: CSAPLQDLWNQPQHF. CDR3 in DNA: TGCAGTGCTCCGCTTCAGGACCTTTGGAATCAGCCCCAGCATTTT.

This clone was detected many times. The V and J genes are TRBV10-3 and TRBJ2-3, with TRBD1 matching 7 bases. This CDR3 spans 14 amino acids. Per the germline V gene, CDR1 is ENHRY and CDR2 is SYGVKD. V shed 11 bases and J 0 bases; nucleotides not matched to a gene: 8. CDR3 region: CAARTGTSTDTQYF. In DNA form, the CDR3 reads TGTGCCGCAAGGACAGGAACTAGCACAGATACGCAGTATTTT.

V usage is TRBV7-3 and J usage is TRBJ2-5, with 10 nucleotides matching TRBD2. The V gene's germline CDR1 is SGHTA and CDR2 FQGTGA. V lost 7 bases and J lost 7; bases outside the gene matches: 9. This CDR3 comprises 14 residues. The CDR3 bases are TGTGCCAGCACTGGACTAGCGGTGGACGGGACCCAGTACTTC. Encoded protein: CASTGLAVDGTQYF.

In regard to this clone: With a much larger clone just one base away, this may be a read error. The identical CDR3 is also encoded by other nucleotide sequences in the sample. The CDR3, as DNA: TGTGCCTGCCGTCTAGCGGGGGGAAAAGAGACACAGTACTTC. This translates into CACRLAGGKETQYF. The chain uses TRBV30 and TRBJ2-5; 11 positions match TRBD2. Germline V gene lookup returns CDR1 GTSNPN and CDR2 SVGIG (reference sequence). This CDR3 has 14 residues.

This clone occurred a few times. The chain recombines TRBV28 with TRBJ1-5, with unresolved D. V was shortened by 5 bases and J by 6 bases, with 17 bases between the two germline ends. The CDR3 sequence is 15 residues long. Germline assignment: CDR1 MDHEN and CDR2 SYDVKM. The CDR3 loop is CASSPSPPPPQPQHF. CDR3 coding DNA: TGTGCCAGCAGTCCGTCCCCCCCCCCCCCTCAGCCCCAGCATTTT.

Many counts were recorded for this clone. This rearrangement joins TRBV10-3 to TRBJ1-2, with 9 bases aligning to TRBD1. The CDR3 consists of 15 residues. The V gene's germline CDR1 is ENHRY and CDR2 SYGVKD. V was pared by 2 bases and J by 4 bases, with 5 bases of the junction left unmatched. The CDR3 nucleotides are TGTGCCATCAGTGAGGGACAGGGGATTGTCTATGGCTACACCTTC. Residues: CAISEGQGIVYGYTF.

This clone has more than one count but fewer than ten. The chain joins TRBV5-6 to TRBJ2-3; no definite D call. Trimming took 1 base from V and 3 from J, leaving 15 bases between them. Per the germline V gene, CDR1 is SGHDT and CDR2 is YYEEEE. This CDR3 has 16 residues. The CDR3 spells CASSLMRSVGTDTQYF. Here the CDR3 DNA reads TGTGCCAGCAGCTTGATGAGGTCCGTCGGGACAGATACGCAGTATTTT.

There are many counts of this clone. The chain uses TRBV7-6 and TRBJ2-7; no reliable D call. The CDR3 has 14 amino acids. CDR1 and CDR2 from the germline V gene are SGHVS and FNYEAQ. Trimming took 5 bases from V and 2 from J, leaving 13 bases between them. In DNA form, the CDR3 reads TGTGCCAGCAGCCCGTTACCCTTAACCTACGAGCAGTACTTC. Protein sequence: CASSPLPLTYEQYF.

This clone showed up many times. The J gene is TRBJ2-3, the V gene TRBV27; 9 bases are shared with TRBD2. Germline CDR1 and CDR2: MNHEY and SMNVEV (reference sequence). J was trimmed by 5 bases and V by 0 bases; bases with no gene match: 9. The CDR3 sequence is 17 residues long. The CDR3 is CASSLSPGLAGRDTQYF. In DNA form, the CDR3 reads TGTGCCAGCAGTTTATCCCCCGGGCTAGCGGGAAGAGATACGCAGTATTTT.

This clone has at least ten counts. A read error is likely, as this CDR3 ends without the conserved phenylalanine or tryptophan. The chain recombines TRBV3-1 with TRBJ1-2; D gene unclear. V lost 2 bases and J lost 2, with 9 bases in between. This CDR3 is built from 14 residues. Germline V gene lookup returns CDR1 LGHDT and CDR2 YNNKEL (reference sequence). The CDR3 bases are TGTGCCAGCAGCCAATTCTTGGGGAACTATGGCTACACCCTC. Translating it yields CASSQFLGNYGYTL.

The V call is TRBV7-9, the J call TRBJ2-7; D might be TRBD1 (8 bases). CDR3 length: 14 residues. CDR1 SEHNR and CDR2 FQNEAQ come from the germline V gene (reference sequence). V lost 3 bases and J lost 5, with 14 bases in between. The CDR3 DNA is TGTGCCAGCAGCTTGGAACAGGGGGGGAACGAGCAGTACTTC. Translated: CASSLEQGGNEQYF. The full variable domain, rest sourced from reference TRBV7-9 and TRBJ2-7, is DTGVSQNPRHKITKRGQNVTFRCDPISEHNRLYWYRQTLGQGPEFLTYFQNEAQLEKSRLLSDRFSAERPKGSFSTLEIQRTEQGDSAMYLCASSLEQGGNEQYFGPGTRLTVT.

This clone was counted between two and nine times. A much larger clone differs by one base, so this may be a read error. Other DNA sequences within the sample encode an identical CDR3. This chain links TRBV12-3 or TRBV12-4 with TRBJ2-7; TRBD1 or TRBD2 may be the D gene (5 bases each). This CDR3 has 12 amino acids. CDR3 sequence (DNA): TGCGCCAGCAGTTTTTGGGGGAGCGAGCAGTACTTC. Amino acid sequence: CASSFWGSEQYF.

Sample share makes this clone medium-sized (0.01 to 0.1%). The gene calls are TRBV27 and TRBJ2-7; the D gene is possibly TRBD1 (6 bases). Germline lookup yields CDR1 MNHEY and CDR2 SMNVEV (reference sequence). The CDR3 has 15 residues. Trimming stripped 3 bases from V and 5 bases from J, with 17 bases between. In DNA, the CDR3 is TGTGCCAGCAGTTTGGGATTGGGGGCCCTGAACGAGCAGTACTTC. Translating gives CASSLGLGALNEQYF.